What follows are 20 T cell receptor beta chains derived from one specimen sequenced in a study of CD4 and CD8 cells across lung adenocarcinoma regions. TCRdb recomputed calls from the PCR reads with MiXCR, one row per CDR3 protein. The sample lists approximately 17,000 distinct CDR3 sequences, roughly 46% seen once, with less than 20% in the top ten. Sequencing used CD4+ T cells from the margin of a lung tumor. These receptors originate from a male donor with lung adenocarcinoma. The CD4 and CD8 labels of this study may be unreliable.

V is TRBV6-1 and J is TRBJ2-2; the match to TRBD1 covers 8 bases. Trimming removed 6 bases from V and 0 bases from J; junction bases left unmatched: 6. Germline V gene sequence: CDR1 MNHNS, CDR2 SASEGT. The CDR3 extends over 16 amino acids. The CDR3 DNA reads TGTGCCAGCAGGCCCGGGACAGGCTCGAACACCGGGGAGCTGTTTTTT. The encoded protein is CASRPGTGSNTGELFF.

Concerning this clonotype: The junction does not match germline at one end; this may be a read error. The chain uses TRBV27 and TRBJ2-3; D may match TRBD1 or TRBD2 (7 bases each). The germline CDR1 and CDR2 sequences are MNHEY and SMNVEV (reference sequence). This CDR3 has 14 amino acids. CDR3 nucleotide sequence: TGTGGCAGCAGGGGGGCGGGAGTGTCAGATACGCAGTACTTT. Translating it yields CGSRGAGVSDTQYF.

The chain combines TRBV6-8 with TRBJ2-2; D gene ambiguous. The assigned J gene may be wrong: the sequence end matches TRBJ2-3 better. Germline V CDR1 and CDR2: MNHGY, SAAAGT. The CDR3 extends over 18 amino acids. The chain's CDR3 is CASSYSRWSDVNTGTQYF. In DNA, the CDR3 is TGTGCCAGCAGTTACTCGCGTTGGTCTGACGTGAACACCGGTACGCAGTATTTT.

The V call is TRBV9, the J call TRBJ2-3; D unclear. This CDR3 contains 12 residues. Trimming left V 0 bases short and J 6 bases short, with 5 bases between. CDR1 and CDR2 (germline): SGDLS, YYNGEE. The CDR3 DNA reads TGTGCCAGCAGCGTAGGAAGGGATACGCAGTATTTT. Translated: CASSVGRDTQYF.

This clonotype was seen a handful of times. This sequence may be a read error, since a much larger clone differs from it by one base. This chain uses TRBV7-6 with TRBJ2-1, with 9 positions matching TRBD2. V was clipped by 0 bases and J by 10 bases; unmatched bases: 10. Germline CDR1 SGHVS, CDR2 FNYEAQ. The CDR3 runs 16 residues. The CDR3 reads CASSLAPLAGAYEQFF. CDR3 DNA sequence: TGTGCCAGCAGCTTAGCGCCATTAGCGGGAGCCTACGAGCAGTTCTTC.

Comments on this clonotype: The junction and the germline gene differ at one end; a read error may be behind it. The V and J genes are TRBV6-5 and TRBJ2-4, with 8 bases aligning to TRBD2. The length of the CDR3 is 15 residues. Germline CDR1 is MNHEY and CDR2 is SVGAGI. Here the CDR3 reads CGRSSGRGAKNTQYF. CDR3 in DNA: TGTGGCCGCAGTTCGGGGCGGGGGGCCAAAAACACTCAGTACTTC.

There are many counts of this clonotype. The J gene is TRBJ1-1, the V gene TRBV6-1; a possible D gene is TRBD1 (5 bases). V was shortened by 5 bases and J by 0 bases, with 7 bases between the two germline ends. The CDR3 sequence is 13 residues long. Per the germline V gene, CDR1 is MNHNS and CDR2 is SASEGT. The CDR3 here is CASSQQVNTEAFF. In nucleotides, the CDR3 is TGTGCCAGCAGTCAACAGGTGAACACTGAAGCTTTCTTT.

The rearrangement joins TRBV12-3 or TRBV12-4 to TRBJ1-2; tentative D call: TRBD1 (5 bases). V was cut by 4 bases and J by 7 bases, with 13 bases left in between. This CDR3 comprises 13 residues. CDR3 region: CASSWDGSSGYTF. CDR3 coding DNA: TGTGCCAGCAGTTGGGACGGTTCAAGTGGCTACACCTTC.

This clonotype was seen repeatedly, ten times or more. This sequence joins TRBV10-1 and TRBJ1-1, with 7 positions matching TRBD1. This CDR3 is built from 13 residues. Germline lookup yields CDR1 WNHNN and CDR2 SYGVQD (reference sequence). The ends lost 5 bases at V and 6 bases at J; junction bases unmatched: 6. The CDR3 sequence is CASSKTGDAEAFF. The DNA of the CDR3 is TGCGCCAGCAGTAAAACAGGGGACGCTGAAGCTTTCTTT.

The gene calls are TRBV4-1 and TRBJ2-3; D gene unclear. Germline V CDR1 and CDR2: MGHRA, YSYEKL. The CDR3 has 17 residues. V lost 0 bases to trimming and J lost 5 bases, with 18 bases between them. The CDR3 loop reads CASSQDPPANPLDTQYF. CDR3 DNA: TGCGCCAGCAGCCAAGATCCTCCAGCGAACCCTTTAGATACGCAGTATTTT.

This clonotype was found a few times. V is TRBV9 and J is TRBJ2-1; a possible D gene is TRBD2 (5 bases). Germline CDR1 SGDLS, CDR2 YYNGEE. Trimming shortened V by 4 bases and J by 4 bases, and 12 bases separated the two germline ends. The CDR3 length is 14 residues. The CDR3 region has the DNA TGTGCCAGCAGCTTCGGGGTAGAATACAATGAGCAGTTCTTC. This sequence encodes CASSFGVEYNEQFF.

In its sample, this clonotype was seen a few times. The chain links TRBV6-5 to TRBJ2-1, with 9 bases matching TRBD2. J gave up 9 bases and V 1 base, and 4 bases lay outside the gene matches. This CDR3 has 14 amino acids. Germline V gene lookup returns CDR1 MNHEY and CDR2 SVGAGI. As DNA, the CDR3 is TGTGCCAGCAGTTACTATAGCGGGAGCCTTGAGCAGTTCTTC. Translated, it gives CASSYYSGSLEQFF.

The chain carries TRBV6-1 and TRBJ2-3; 9 bases line up with TRBD2. V shed 6 bases, J shed 7 bases, and the junction held 11 bases outside the gene matches. In germline, CDR1 is MNHNS, CDR2 SASEGT. The CDR3 totals 15 residues. This CDR3 reads CASSPPNSGRNTQYF. The CDR3 nucleotides are TGTGCCAGCAGCCCGCCTAATAGCGGGAGAAATACGCAGTATTTT.

This clonotype was detected many times. The CDR3 spells CASSSREPDEQYF. The CDR3, as DNA: TGCGCCAGCAGCTCGCGAGAGCCCGACGAGCAGTACTTC. The rearrangement uses TRBV10-2 and TRBJ2-5; D remains ambiguous. The DNA end is more similar to TRBJ2-7, so the J call may be wrong. The germline gives CDR1 WSHSY, CDR2 SAAADI. The CDR3 is made up of 13 amino acids.

This clonotype was counted many times. CDR3 region: CASSHSNTDTQYF. CDR3 DNA sequence: TGTGCCAGCAGCCATAGCAACACAGATACGCAGTATTTT. The rearrangement uses TRBV3-1 and TRBJ2-3; D unresolved. Trimming removed 3 bases from V and 2 bases from J, with 6 bases in between. Germline V gives CDR1 LGHDT, CDR2 YNNKEL (reference sequence). The CDR3 contains 13 residues.

The chain employs TRBV12-3 or TRBV12-4 and TRBJ2-2, with a tentative D call TRBD2 (5 bases). V gave up 8 bases and J gave up 4 bases, with 17 bases separating them. This CDR3 has 15 amino acids. CDR3 amino acids: CASGGPAGFTGELFF. CDR3 DNA: TGTGCCAGCGGAGGCCCGGCGGGCTTCACCGGGGAGCTGTTTTTT.

This clonotype is medium-sized (0.01 to 0.1%) within its sample. V and J are TRBV10-2 and TRBJ2-5; D assignment may be TRBD1 or TRBD2 (5 bases each). Germline CDR1 is WSHSY and CDR2 is SAAADI. This CDR3 has 14 amino acids. V gave up 6 bases and J gave up 3 bases, with 14 bases separating them. CDR3 region: CASRKGTLKETQYF. As DNA, the CDR3 is TGCGCCAGCAGAAAGGGGACCCTGAAAGAGACCCAGTACTTC.

V gene TRBV9 combines with J gene TRBJ2-1, with TRBD2 as a possible D gene (6 bases). Germline values: CDR1 SGDLS, CDR2 YYNGEE. The V end was cut by 3 bases, the J end by 6 bases, with 10 bases between. This CDR3 region has 13 residues. The CDR3 coding sequence is TGTGCCAGCAGCGCAGCGGGTCTCAATGAGCAGTTCTTC. Amino acid sequence: CASSAAGLNEQFF.

This clonotype was observed a few times. The chain recombines TRBV12-3 or TRBV12-4 with TRBJ1-4; TRBD1 is a possible D gene (5 bases). V gave up 4 bases and J gave up 8 bases, with 14 bases separating them. The CDR3 runs to 14 residues. The CDR3 sequence: CASSWGTLREKLFF. The CDR3 DNA reads TGTGCCAGCAGTTGGGGCACCCTTCGGGAAAAACTGTTTTTT.

The rearrangement joins TRBV6-4 to TRBJ2-3; 7 nucleotides line up with TRBD2. TRBJ2-7 explains the end of the DNA better; the J call may be wrong. Germline V gives CDR1 MRHNA, CDR2 SNTAGT. There are 15 residues in the CDR3. For the CDR3, the DNA is TGTGCCAGCAGTGAGGGGAGCGGGGCCACAGATACGCAGTACTTC. It encodes CASSEGSGATDTQYF.